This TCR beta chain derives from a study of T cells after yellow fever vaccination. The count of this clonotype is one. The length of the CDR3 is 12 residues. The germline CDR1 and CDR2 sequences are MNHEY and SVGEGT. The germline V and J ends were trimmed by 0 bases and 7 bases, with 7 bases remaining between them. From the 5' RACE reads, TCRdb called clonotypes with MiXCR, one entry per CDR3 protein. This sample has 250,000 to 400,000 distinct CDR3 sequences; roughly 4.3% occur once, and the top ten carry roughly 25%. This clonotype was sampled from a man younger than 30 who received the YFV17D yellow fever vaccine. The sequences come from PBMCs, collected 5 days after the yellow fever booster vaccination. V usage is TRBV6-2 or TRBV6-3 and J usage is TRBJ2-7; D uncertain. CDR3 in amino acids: CASSYSSGEQYV. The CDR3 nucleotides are TGTGCCAGCAGTTACTCATCCGGGGAGCAGTACGTC.